The 9 T cell receptor beta chains below come from one sample, sequenced in a study of control samples from healthy donors and cancer patients. Sequencing used immunoSEQ multiplex PCR; TCRdb keeps in-frame clones, though not all of them. The sample has around 92,000 clones, more than 75% seen once. The sequenced sample was blood. These receptors were taken from a man between 60 and 75 years old in good health.

This clone was seen a few times. The rearrangement links TRBV24-1 to TRBJ2-6; no clear D gene. V lost 5 bases to trimming and J lost 3 bases, with 1 base between them. From germline, CDR1 is KGHDR and CDR2 SFDVKD. The length of the CDR3 is 12 residues. The CDR3, as DNA: TGTGCCACCAGTGGTGGGGCCAACGTCCTGACTTTC. Encoded protein: CATSGGANVLTF.

This clone has just one count. The chain links TRBV3-1 (or the pseudogene TRBV3-2) to TRBJ2-5, with D perhaps matching TRBD1 or TRBD2 (5 bases each). The length of the CDR3 is 15 residues. Trimming removed 0 bases from V and 5 bases from J, with 13 bases in between. Germline V gives CDR1 LGHDT, CDR2 YNNKEL (reference sequence). The CDR3 nucleotides are TGTGCCAGCAGCCAAGATTTTGGGGGATCGGAGACCCAGTACTTC. This translates into CASSQDFGGSETQYF.

V is TRBV19 and J is TRBJ1-4; D is uncertain. Germline-derived CDR1 and CDR2 are LNHDA and SQIVND (reference sequence). This CDR3 comprises 15 residues. Trimming left V 3 bases short and J 5 bases short, with 13 bases between. CDR3 loop: CASSIFDTLNEKLFF. The CDR3 bases are TGTGCCAGTAGTATCTTCGACACCCTGAATGAAAAACTGTTTTTT. Supplemented by reference TRBV19 and TRBJ1-4, the full variable domain reads DGGITQSPKYLFRKEGQNVTLSCEQNLNHDAMYWYRQDPGQGLRLIYYSQIVNDFQKGDIAEGYSVSREKKESFPLTVTSAQKNPTAFYLCASSIFDTLNEKLFFGSGTQLSVL.

The chain has TRBV9 and TRBJ2-1, with D possibly TRBD2 on 5 matching bases. The V gene lost 2 bases and the J gene lost 4 bases, with 13 bases spanning the gap. The CDR3 is 15 residues long. CDR1 is SGDLS, CDR2 YYNGEE, per germline. The CDR3 sequence is CASSVASSGYNEQFF. CDR3 sequence (DNA): TGTGCCAGCAGCGTCGCCAGCTCGGGATACAATGAGCAGTTCTTC. The full variable domain, completed using reference TRBV9 and TRBJ2-1, is DSGVTQTPKHLITATGQRVTLRCSPRSGDLSVYWYQQSLDQGLQFLIQYYNGEERAKGNILERFSAQQFPDLHSELNLSSLELGDSALYFCASSVASSGYNEQFFGPGTRLTVL.

The chain joins TRBV19 to TRBJ1-5, with D unclear. The V end was cut by 7 bases, the J end by 2 bases, with 9 bases between. The CDR3 is made up of 13 amino acids. In germline, CDR1 is LNHDA, CDR2 SQIVND (reference sequence). CDR3: CASMREGNQPQHF. The CDR3 bases are TGTGCCAGTATGCGGGAAGGCAATCAGCCCCAGCATTTT.

The chain couples TRBV4-1 to TRBJ2-2; possibly TRBD1 for D (6 bases). The CDR3 sequence is 18 residues long. V lost 4 bases and J lost 3, with 21 bases in between. Germline-derived CDR1 and CDR2 are MGHRA and YSYEKL. This CDR3 reads CASSLPATGRKDTGELFF. The CDR3 nucleotides read TGCGCCAGCAGCCTACCAGCTACAGGGCGAAAGGACACCGGGGAGCTGTTTTTT.

This rearrangement joins TRBV10-2 to TRBJ1-3; D remains ambiguous. CDR1 and CDR2 from the germline V gene are WSHSY and SAAADI. V was trimmed by 2 bases and J by 2 bases, leaving 10 bases between them. The CDR3 contains 15 residues. The CDR3 DNA follows: TGCGCCAGCAGTGAGCAAGGGCAGCCTGGAAACACCATATATTTT. It translates to CASSEQGQPGNTIYF.

J is TRBJ2-2 and V is TRBV4-1; 13 bases agree with TRBD2. CDR3 size: 17 residues. J gave up 2 bases and V 4 bases, and 4 bases lay outside the gene matches. Germline values: CDR1 MGHRA, CDR2 YSYEKL. The CDR3 reads CASSPGLAGPNTGELFF. The CDR3 DNA sequence: TGCGCCAGCAGCCCGGGACTAGCGGGGCCAAACACCGGGGAGCTGTTTTTT.

The chain couples TRBV5-5 to TRBJ2-7; D remains unclear. The CDR3 has 14 amino acids. Germline V gives CDR1 SGHKS, CDR2 YYEKEE (reference sequence). Between the trimmed V and J ends, which lost 0 bases and 0 bases, there was a span of 7 bases. In DNA, the CDR3 is TGTGCCAGCAGCTTGGACATGAGCTCCTACGAGCAGTACTTC. Translating it yields CASSLDMSSYEQYF. Variable domain in full (rest from reference TRBV5-5 and TRBJ2-7): DAGVTQSPTHLIKTRGQQVTLRCSPISGHKSVSWYQQVLGQGPQFIFQYYEKEERGRGNFPDRFSARQFPNYSSELNVNALLLGDSALYLCASSLDMSSYEQYFGPGTRLTVT.